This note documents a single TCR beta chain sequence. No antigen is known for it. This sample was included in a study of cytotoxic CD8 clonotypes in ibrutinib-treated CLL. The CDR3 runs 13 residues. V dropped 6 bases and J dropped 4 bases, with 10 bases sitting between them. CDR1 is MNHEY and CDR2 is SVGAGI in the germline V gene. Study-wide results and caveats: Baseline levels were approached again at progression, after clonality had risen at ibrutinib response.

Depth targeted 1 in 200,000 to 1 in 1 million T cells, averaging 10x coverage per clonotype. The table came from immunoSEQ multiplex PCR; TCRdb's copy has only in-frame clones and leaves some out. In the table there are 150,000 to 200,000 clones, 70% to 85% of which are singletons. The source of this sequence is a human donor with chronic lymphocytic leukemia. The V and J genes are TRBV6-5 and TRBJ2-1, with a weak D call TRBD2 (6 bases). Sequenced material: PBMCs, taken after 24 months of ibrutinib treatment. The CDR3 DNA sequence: TGTGCCAGCAGCCGGACTAAGTACAATGAGCAGTTCTTC. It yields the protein CASSRTKYNEQFF.